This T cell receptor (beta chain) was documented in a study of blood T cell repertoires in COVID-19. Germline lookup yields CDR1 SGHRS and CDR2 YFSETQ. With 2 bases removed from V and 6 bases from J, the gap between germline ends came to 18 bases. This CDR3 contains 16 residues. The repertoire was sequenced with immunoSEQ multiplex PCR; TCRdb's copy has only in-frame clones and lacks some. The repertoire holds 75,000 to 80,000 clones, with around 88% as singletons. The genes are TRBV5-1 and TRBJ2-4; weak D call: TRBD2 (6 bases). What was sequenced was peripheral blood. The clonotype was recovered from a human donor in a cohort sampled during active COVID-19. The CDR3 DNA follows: TGCGCCAGCAGCTTCACCGTAGCGGCCTCTGGAAACATTCAGTACTTC. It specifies CASSFTVAASGNIQYF.